The text below deals with one T cell receptor beta chain. This receptor's antigen is unknown. Per-base quality was not reported, and no clone a single base away is much larger than it. The data originate from a study of cytomegalovirus exposure and HLA in healthy donors (dated by TCRdb to about 2017). General notes on the study: In an earlier analysis of 550 to 750 of the donors, about 270 Gb of sequence data and some 120 million unique TCR beta sequences from roughly 180 million T cells were reported. The T cell repertoires of 550 to 850 subjects were profiled by immunosequencing and related to cytomegalovirus serostatus. To study patterns of TCR occurrence, a later analysis re-analyzed previously published TCR beta repertoires from 650 to 750 donors and added high-resolution HLA genotyping. Along with the roughly 670-subject first cohort, a separate validation cohort of over a hundred different subjects was used. Among the approximately 430 genotyped donors, 81% belonged to the genetic ancestry cluster associated with self-reported Caucasian donors. Across under 500 genotyped donors of the cohort, an average of 235,054 unique TCR beta nucleotide sequences per donor were sequenced, and 15% to 20% of those sequences were non-productive. Every repertoire in the discovery cohort had been generated on one and the same sequencing platform. High-throughput TCR immunosequencing, statistical association of individual TCRs with disease status, and machine learning were combined to predict cytomegalovirus infection status. The number of typed donors differed by locus: roughly 629-640 for A, B, C, DRB1 and DQB1; 500 to 550 for DQA1; around 610 for DPA1; and 400 to 480 for DPB1. The study aimed to test whether signatures of past pathogen exposure could be identified by cataloging public T cell receptors. Rather than drawing on any new phenotypic data, the later analysis identified candidate immune exposures from TCR beta sequences and the way those sequences occurred across donors. HLA typing included class I and class II loci at four-digit resolution. Roughly 5 DR-DQ haplotypes were handled as single units for association and clustering, since linkage in the cohort was strong. A later genetic analysis took genome-wide SNP genotypes for about 65% of the 666 donors and used that subset as a discovery cohort. To decide whether each TCR beta V gene segment behaved as functional or pseudogenic, an earlier analysis of nearly 600 of the donors relied on high-throughput TCR beta sequencing. Donor age, sex, ethnicity and CMV serostatus were collected together with the repertoire data. An early release that covered several hundred HLA-typed donors contained approximately 300 gigabases of sequencing data and 80 million or so unique TCR sequences. Points the paper makes about the study in general: In a later genetic analysis, fewer N-insertions in productive TCRs were reported among donors in an Asian-associated ancestry cluster than the roughly 700-donor mean. The presence/absence analyses assumed that sequencing depth was roughly uniform across donors, and that assumption may not be true. Several of the top co-occurrence clusters appeared to be linked to parvovirus B19, influenza, CMV and Epstein-Barr virus, according to a later analysis. Assigning TCR associations to individual alleles was difficult when HLA alleles, especially DR and DQ, strongly co-occurred. Correlated functional status among segregating V segments might reflect linkage disequilibrium, but an unknown experimental factor could not be ruled out. Broadly in line with IMGT annotations, most TCR beta V segments showed up in productive rearrangements about 87% or about 30% of the time in an earlier analysis of roughly 590 of the donors. Across donors, most TCR sequences were observed very rarely, whereas some public TCRs were present in many individuals. Because HLA typing was missing for some donors at each locus, association tests included only the typed subset. A further reported finding was that TCR beta sequences accurately predicted the HLA-A and HLA-B alleles for most subjects in the first cohort. Because the 87-base-pair reads could not distinguish some IMGT-functional V segments, including TRBV6-2 and TRBV6-3, those segments were excluded. The earlier analysis of 587 of the donors excluded 15 to 20 rarely observed V segments, including chromosome 9 orphons, because counts were too low. A total of 150 to 200 TCR beta chains were listed by the study as associated with cytomegalovirus. A later analysis associated about 18,000 TCR beta sequences with specific HLA alleles at a false discovery rate of 0.05. In a later genetic analysis, a missense DCLRE1C variant was associated with V-gene and J-gene trimming of TCR beta chains, and the association was replicated in an independent cohort. In a later analysis, the rate of TCR association differed among HLA loci, with DRB1 alleles having the most associated TCRs and HLA-C alleles having the fewest. A few of the identified cytomegalovirus-associated TCR beta chains were confirmed in vitro to be specific for cytomegalovirus antigens. The only immune exposure information available for the cohort was CMV serostatus. The sequencing pipeline was judged likely to have produced a cluster of highly shared sequence variants as a technical artifact. The authors suggested that the approach could potentially be extended to other disease states and immunological phenotypes. In a later analysis, HLA-associated TCR beta chains showed more clonal expansion and lower generation probabilities than non-associated chains that were equally common. In both the original and validation cohorts, the classifier was reported to diagnose cytomegalovirus status with high specificity and sensitivity. A later analysis found that most CMV-associated TCR beta chains appeared HLA-restricted, with HLA associations seemingly driven largely by CMV exposure. This cohort had only TCR beta chains sequenced, and the lack of alpha or paired-chain data limited which features could be detected.

The germline V gene (reference sequence) sets CDR1 to SGHAT and CDR2 to FQDESV. Measured from the cysteine to the phenylalanine, the CDR3 is 16 residues long. The read is trimmed to its CDR3 DNA, 48 bases read in frame from base 1. Relative to germline, V is 4 bases shorter and J is 2 bases shorter, with 18 bases between their ends. Preparation of the library involved the immunoSEQ multiplex PCR assay. A mixture of 60 forward primers for TCR Vbeta segments and 13 reverse primers for TCR Jbeta segments was used in the multiplex PCR. A multiplex PCR assay on genomic DNA amplified the CDR3 region of rearranged TCR beta genes. The amplified TCR beta libraries were sequenced on the Illumina HiSeq System as 87-base-pair reads. The authors' pipeline ran thus. A later analysis counted 75 million to 100 million unique TCR beta chains across the 550 to 800 repertoires, and roughly 9.9 million of these chains were shared by at least two donors. Raw reads were error-corrected and collapsed into unique sequences by a nearest-neighbor algorithm in which closely related sequences were merged to remove PCR and sequencing errors. V, D and J gene segments were assigned by aligning CDR3 sequences to IMGT reference sequences. Each retained sequence needed at least a six-nucleotide match to both a V gene segment and a J gene segment. Rearrangements were classified as productive when the CDR3 lacked stop codons and remained in frame with V and J, and all other rearrangements were classified as non-productive. Following IMGT convention, CDR3 was defined as the stretch from the second conserved V-encoded cysteine up to the conserved J-encoded phenylalanine. The earlier analysis of 587 of the donors excluded sequences that lacked an unambiguous match to a single V gene segment. An earlier analysis of a few hundred of the donors called V segments functional above 56.7% productive rearrangements and segregating when the between-donor standard deviation exceeded 5%. A statistical classification framework was built for diagnosing cytomegalovirus status from the catalog of TCR beta chain sequences. In a later analysis, TCR nucleotide sequences were compared against IMGT/GENE-DB human TR gene sequences so that V and J genes could be assigned. Using the TCRdist pipeline, a later analysis assigned CDR3 sequences along with most-parsimonious VDJ recombination scenarios. In a later analysis, every TCR beta chain was defined by the combination of its CDR3 amino acid sequence and its V-gene family, and reads without a unique V-gene family were dropped. As a way to deal with suspected cross-contamination and a sequencing artifact, a later analysis dropped approximately 590 nucleotide sequences that were highly shared and had low generation probability. For each public chain, a later analysis derived a clonal expansion index from normalized ranks of inferred template counts within each repertoire. A later analysis computed generation probabilities with a VDJ recombination model fitted to out-of-frame rearrangements, and checked the results against IGoR. In a later analysis, TCR-TCR, TCR-HLA and TCR-CMV co-occurrence was scored with hypergeometric tests, and a repertoire-size bias correction was applied to TCR pairs. In a later analysis, false discovery rates were estimated by permuting HLA or CMV assignments 20 times. In a later analysis, co-occurring TCRs were grouped using DBSCAN, with TCRdist sequence similarity added in when clustering inside HLA-allele-positive subsets. Repertoires with fewer than 30,000 or more than 120,000 public chains were left out of co-occurrence clustering, as were five repertoires with anomalous nucleotide sharing. This immuneACCESS table, as held by TCRdb, lists in-frame sequences with V and J called but not all clones. Of the missing ones, under half trace to an unresolved V gene in checked studies; the others have no known cause. The DNA gave D and trimming, while V, J and clone size come from that table. Present in this sample are 110,000 or so clones, 76% of which were seen just once. Over 7% of the sample rests with the top ten.

The cohort was made up of approximately 670 healthy bone marrow donors. At the time of sampling, all cohort members were nominally healthy, though unrecorded immune exposures were likely present. The donor was CMV seropositive and belonged to the group of more than 250 seropositive cohort members. Every donor gave a peripheral blood sample, and the peripheral blood mononuclear cells from that sample were used for TCR beta sequencing. Genomic DNA extraction from the blood cell samples was performed with the Qiagen DNeasy Blood Extraction Kit. Sequencing input: PBMCs. This sequence was found in a woman between 50 and 59 years old in good health and CMV-seropositive. The chain uses TRBV11-1 and TRBJ2-7; the D gene is possibly TRBD1, with 5 bases matching. The DNA sequence is given as TGTGCCAGCAGCTCACAGGTCCAAGCGCGACCCTACGAGCAGTACTTC. This translates into CASSSQVQARPYEQYF.